This T cell receptor (beta chain) came from a study of blood T cell repertoires in COVID-19. Study background: Acute and convalescent COVID-19 samples came from the United States, Italy and Spain.

Measured with immunoSEQ multiplex PCR; TCRdb has only the in-frame clones, and not every one. The profile covers some 90,000 clones, with 80% appearing a single time and 10% taken by the ten largest. CDR1 and CDR2 (germline): MNHEY, SVGEGT. Trimming took 6 bases from V and 7 from J; bases not matched to a gene: 7. The CDR3 runs to 14 residues. The V call is TRBV6-2 or TRBV6-3, the J call TRBJ1-5, with 9 bases fitting TRBD1. The sequencing sample was made of peripheral blood. The origin of this receptor is a woman between 65 and 79 years old with acute or convalescent COVID-19. The CDR3 loop reads CASSHWTGVQPQHF. The CDR3 DNA sequence: TGTGCCAGCAGCCACTGGACAGGGGTACAGCCCCAGCATTTT.